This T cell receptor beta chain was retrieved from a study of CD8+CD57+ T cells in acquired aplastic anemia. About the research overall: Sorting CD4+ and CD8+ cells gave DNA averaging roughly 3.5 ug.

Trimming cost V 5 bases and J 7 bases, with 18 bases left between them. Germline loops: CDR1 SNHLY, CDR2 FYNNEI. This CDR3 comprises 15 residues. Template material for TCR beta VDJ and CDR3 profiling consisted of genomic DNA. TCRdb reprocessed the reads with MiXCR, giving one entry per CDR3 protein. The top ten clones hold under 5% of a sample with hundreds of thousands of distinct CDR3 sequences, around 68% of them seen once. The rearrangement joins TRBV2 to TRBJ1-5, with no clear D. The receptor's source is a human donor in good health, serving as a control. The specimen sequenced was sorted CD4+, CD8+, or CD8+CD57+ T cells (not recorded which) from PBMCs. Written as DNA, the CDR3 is TGTGCCAGCAGTACGACCGGGCTCGCAGGACAGCCCCAGCATTTT. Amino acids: CASSTTGLAGQPQHF.